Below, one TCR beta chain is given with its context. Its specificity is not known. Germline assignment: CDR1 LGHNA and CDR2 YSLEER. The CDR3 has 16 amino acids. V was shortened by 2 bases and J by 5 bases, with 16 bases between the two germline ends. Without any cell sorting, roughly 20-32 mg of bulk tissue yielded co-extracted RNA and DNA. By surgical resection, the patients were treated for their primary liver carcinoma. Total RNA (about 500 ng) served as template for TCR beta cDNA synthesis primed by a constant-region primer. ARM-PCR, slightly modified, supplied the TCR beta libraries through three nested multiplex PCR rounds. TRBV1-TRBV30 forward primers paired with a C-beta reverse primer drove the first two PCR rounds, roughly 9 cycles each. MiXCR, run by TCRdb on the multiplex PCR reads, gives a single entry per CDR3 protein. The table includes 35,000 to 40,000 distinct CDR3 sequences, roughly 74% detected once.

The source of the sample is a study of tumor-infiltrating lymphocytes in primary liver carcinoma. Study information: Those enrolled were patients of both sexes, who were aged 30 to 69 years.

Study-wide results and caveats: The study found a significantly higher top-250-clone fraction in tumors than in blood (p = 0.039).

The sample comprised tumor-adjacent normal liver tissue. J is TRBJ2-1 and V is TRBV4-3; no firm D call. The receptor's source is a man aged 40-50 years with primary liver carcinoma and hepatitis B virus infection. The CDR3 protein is CASSQFPPPVDNEQFF. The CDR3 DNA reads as TGCGCCAGCAGCCAATTTCCCCCCCCGGTGGACAATGAGCAGTTCTTC.